Reported below is one T cell receptor (beta chain). As yet, its antigen is unknown. Over chemoradiotherapy, repertoires were sampled more than once. The data were taken from a study of chemoradiotherapy in HPV16-positive cancers. About the research overall: Candidate HPV-specific T-cell clones and common TCR motifs came from functional assays in a couple of HPV16-positive patients.

Whole-study findings and limits: Candidate HPV-specific clones and E7-related TCR motifs grew in tumor during treatment. For HPV16-positive patients, expanding HPV-responsive T cells associated with longer recurrence-free survival.

CDR1 and CDR2 (germline): SGHTA, FQGNSA. This CDR3 spans 13 amino acids. Deletions cut 2 bases from V and 0 bases from J, with 4 bases between. Profiled with immunoSEQ multiplex PCR; TCRdb holds only in-frame clones, not every one. Among some 12,000 clones, around 73% were seen once, and the ten largest hold approximately 1%. This material was obtained from a patient who underwent chemoradiotherapy. The chain recombines TRBV7-2 with TRBJ1-1, with no clear D. This TCR was sampled from a human donor with HPV-associated anogenital cancer. The DNA for the CDR3 is TGTGCCAGCAGCTTACGCCTGAACACTGAAGCTTTCTTT. Protein sequence: CASSLRLNTEAFF.